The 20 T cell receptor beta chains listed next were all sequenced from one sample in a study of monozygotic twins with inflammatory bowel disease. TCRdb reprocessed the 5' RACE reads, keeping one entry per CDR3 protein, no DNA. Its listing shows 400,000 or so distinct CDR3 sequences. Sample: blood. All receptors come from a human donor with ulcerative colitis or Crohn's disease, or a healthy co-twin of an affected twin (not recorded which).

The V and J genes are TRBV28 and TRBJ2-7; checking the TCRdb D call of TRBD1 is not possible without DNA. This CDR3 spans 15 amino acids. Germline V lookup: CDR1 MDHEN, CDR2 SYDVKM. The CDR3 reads CASSLPRDSSYEQYF.

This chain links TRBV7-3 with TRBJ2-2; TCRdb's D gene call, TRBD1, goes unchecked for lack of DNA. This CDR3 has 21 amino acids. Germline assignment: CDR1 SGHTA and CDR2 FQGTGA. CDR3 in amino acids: CASSLTPLRTGGFKDTGELFF.

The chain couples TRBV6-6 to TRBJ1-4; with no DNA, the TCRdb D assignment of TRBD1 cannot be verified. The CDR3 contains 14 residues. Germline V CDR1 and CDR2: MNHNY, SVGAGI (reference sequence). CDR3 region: CASTDPPTGEKLFF.

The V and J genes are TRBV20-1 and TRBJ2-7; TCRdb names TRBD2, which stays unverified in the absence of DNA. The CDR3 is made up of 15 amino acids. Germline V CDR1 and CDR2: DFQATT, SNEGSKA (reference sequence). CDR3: CSASGTSGRFDEQYF.

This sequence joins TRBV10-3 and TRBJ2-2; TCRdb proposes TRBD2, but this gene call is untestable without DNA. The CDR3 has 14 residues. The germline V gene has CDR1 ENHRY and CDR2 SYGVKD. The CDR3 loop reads CAINSGWDTGELFF.

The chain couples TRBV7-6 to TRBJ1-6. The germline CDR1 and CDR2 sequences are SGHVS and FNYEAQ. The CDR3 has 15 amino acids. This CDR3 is CASSQRGSYNSPLHF.

The CDR3 protein is CASSFPGDNEQFF. The chain joins TRBV18 to TRBJ2-1; TCRdb's D gene call, TRBD1, goes unchecked for lack of DNA. Per germline, CDR1 KGHSH and CDR2 LQKENI. CDR3 size: 13 residues.

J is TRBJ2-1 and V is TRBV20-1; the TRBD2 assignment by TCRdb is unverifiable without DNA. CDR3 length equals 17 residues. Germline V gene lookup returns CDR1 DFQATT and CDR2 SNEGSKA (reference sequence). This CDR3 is CSASMFSGGVTYNEQFF.

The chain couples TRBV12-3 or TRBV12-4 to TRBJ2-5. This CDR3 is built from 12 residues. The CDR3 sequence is CASSYKRETQYF.

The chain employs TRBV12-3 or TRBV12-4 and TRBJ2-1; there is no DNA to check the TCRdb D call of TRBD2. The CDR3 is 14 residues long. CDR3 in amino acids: CASSLGTLANEQFF.

The chain's CDR3 is CASSLIGDQPQHF. The chain uses TRBV7-9 and TRBJ1-5. Germline V gene lookup returns CDR1 SEHNR and CDR2 FQNEAQ (reference sequence). The CDR3 sequence is 13 residues long.

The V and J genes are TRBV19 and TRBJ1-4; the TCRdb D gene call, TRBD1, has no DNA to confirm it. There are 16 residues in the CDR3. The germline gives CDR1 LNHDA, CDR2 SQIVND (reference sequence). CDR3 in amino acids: CASSSLDRQGEQKLFF.

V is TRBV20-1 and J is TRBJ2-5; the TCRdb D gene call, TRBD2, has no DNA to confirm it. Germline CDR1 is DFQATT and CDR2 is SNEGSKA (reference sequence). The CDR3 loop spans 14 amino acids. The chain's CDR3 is CSARDRRGQETQYF.

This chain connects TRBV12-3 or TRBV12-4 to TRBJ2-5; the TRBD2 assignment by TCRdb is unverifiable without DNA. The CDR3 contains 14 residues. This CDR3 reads CASSSGLGGETQYF.

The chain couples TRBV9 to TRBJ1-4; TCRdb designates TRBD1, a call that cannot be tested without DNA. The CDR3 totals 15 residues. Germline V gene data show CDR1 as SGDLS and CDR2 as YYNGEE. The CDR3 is CASSVEGQGFEKLFF.

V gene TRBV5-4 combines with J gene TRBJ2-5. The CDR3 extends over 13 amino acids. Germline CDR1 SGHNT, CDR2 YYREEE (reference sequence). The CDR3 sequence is CASSLPFQETQYF.

The CDR3 sequence: CSVGGASGTFFLTDTQYF. This chain uses TRBV29-1 with TRBJ2-3; TCRdb's assignment of TRBD2 cannot be checked, as there is no DNA. This CDR3 has 18 amino acids. In germline, CDR1 is SQVTM, CDR2 ANQGSEA.

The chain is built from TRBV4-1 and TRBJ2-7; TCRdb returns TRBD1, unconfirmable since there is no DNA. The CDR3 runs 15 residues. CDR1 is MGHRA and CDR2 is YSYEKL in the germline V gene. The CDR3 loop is CASSLRGTGKDEQYF.

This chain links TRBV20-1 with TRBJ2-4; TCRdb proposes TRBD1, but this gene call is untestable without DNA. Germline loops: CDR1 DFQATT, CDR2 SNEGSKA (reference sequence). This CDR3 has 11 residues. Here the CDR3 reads CSLDRENIQYF.

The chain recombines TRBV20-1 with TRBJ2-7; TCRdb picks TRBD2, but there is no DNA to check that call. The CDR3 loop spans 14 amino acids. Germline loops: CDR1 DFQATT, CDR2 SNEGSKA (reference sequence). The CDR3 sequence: CSAPSRGTAGEQYF.